This TCR beta chain stems from a study of beta chain features in type 1 diabetes. Study-wide findings and caveats: Significant though moderate, a shortening of TCRB CDR3s appeared in all four CD4+ subsets of Type 1 diabetes patients. Naive, central memory and Treg TCRB repertoires seemed to resemble each other more closely in patients than they did in healthy donors. Shorter templates may be favored by PCR, equally so in patients and controls.

This clone was seen only once. Its specificity is unknown. Expressed TCRB transcripts were sequenced after all isolated RNA was converted to cDNA. Sequenced by immunoSEQ multiplex PCR; TCRdb stores in-frame clones only, minus some. Of more than 300,000 clones in the sample, more than 13% are singletons; the top ten hold more than 0.015%. CD4+ cells of the naive, central memory, regulatory and stem cell-like memory types were sorted via CD45RO/CCR7/CD25/CD127/CD95/CD27. Sequenced material: naive CD4+ T cells from blood. The TCR was taken from a woman aged 18 to 35 in good health.

Here the CDR3 reads CASSFGGLNEKLFF. For the CDR3, the DNA is TGTGCCAGCAGTTTTGGAGGACTTAATGAAAAACTGTTTTTT. The gene calls are TRBV27 and TRBJ1-4; no firm D call. Trimming left V 3 bases short and J 4 bases short, with 9 bases between. Germline V gene lookup returns CDR1 MNHEY and CDR2 SMNVEV (reference sequence). This CDR3 comprises 14 residues.